The entry that follows covers one T cell receptor (beta chain) sequence. Its antigen is unidentified. These data come from a study of cytomegalovirus exposure and HLA in healthy donors. This CDR3 contains 13 residues. With 0 bases removed from V and 4 bases from J, the gap between germline ends came to 6 bases. From germline, CDR1 is ENHRY and CDR2 SYGVKD. Study-wide results and caveats: TCR beta chain V- and J-gene trimming was linked, in a later analysis, to a missense variant in DCLRE1C. When presence/absence was analysed, sequencing depth was taken to be roughly uniform across donors. TCR association rates varied by HLA locus in a later analysis, with DRB1 highest and HLA-C lowest.

PCR was performed using 60 Vbeta and 13 Jbeta primers. Measured with immunoSEQ multiplex PCR; TCRdb has only the in-frame clones, and not every one. The table has 200,000 or so clones, around 81% seen once. The sequence was collected from a woman under 30 in good health and CMV-seropositive. Sequencing input: PBMCs. This chain uses TRBV10-3 with TRBJ2-5; D is uncertain. The CDR3 spells CAISESVAETQYF. As DNA, the CDR3 is TGTGCCATCAGTGAGTCGGTAGCAGAGACCCAGTACTTC.